This TCR beta chain emerged from a study of cytomegalovirus exposure and HLA in healthy donors. Study findings and constraints: Compared with the approximately 700-donor mean, an Asian-associated ancestry cluster reportedly had fewer N-insertions, according to a later analysis.

This CDR3 has 20 amino acids. V lost 5 bases to trimming and J lost 6 bases; unmatched junction nucleotides: 21. Germline V lookup: CDR1 SGHVS, CDR2 FNYEAQ. Worth noting for this clone: Its antigen is unidentified.

Vbeta (60) and Jbeta (13) primers were used in the PCR. Sequencing was performed with immunoSEQ multiplex PCR; in TCRdb, only in-frame clones are kept and a portion is missing. The sample lists more than 150,000 clones; about 85% were seen once. Source material: PBMCs. V and J are TRBV7-6 and TRBJ2-2, with 10 bases fitting TRBD2. This clonotype was sampled from a woman under 30 in good health and CMV-seronegative. The CDR3 nucleotides are TGTGCCAGCAGCGACCCACCAGGGGATTTAGCGGGAGGTCCGGCCGGGGAGCTGTTTTTT. Amino acid sequence: CASSDPPGDLAGGPAGELFF.